The T cell receptor (beta chain) described here comes from a study of CD8+ T cells in alopecia areata. Notes on the study in general: A large proportion of expanded lesional clones were detected persisting in scalp and blood during tofacitinib. Clonality exceeded that of normal scalp in lesional scalp, most notably in alopecia totalis/universalis. Compared with mice, patients displayed less clear TCR sharing, possibly for HLA-related reasons.

Treatment defined: oral pan-JAK inhibitor, 5-10 mg twice daily. As part of sample collection, lesional scalp punch biopsies and peripheral blood were taken from alopecia areata patients. This clone showed up just a few times. What it binds is unknown. Germline assignment: CDR1 SQVTM and CDR2 ANQGSEA. The CDR3 is 13 residues long. J was trimmed by 4 bases and V by 4 bases; bases with no gene match: 3. RNA was extracted and reverse transcribed into cDNA as the sequencing template. Only in-frame clones appear in the TCRdb table, and some are missing; sequencing was by immunoSEQ multiplex PCR. The sample has 180,000 or so clones, around 58% seen once.

The chain carries TRBV29-1 and TRBJ1-1; the match to TRBD1 covers 10 bases. The sequence came from a human donor with alopecia areata. Material: CD4+ T cells sorted from blood, obtained between weeks 55 and 65, from a patient treated with tofacitinib. DNA for the CDR3: TGCAGCGTTGGTCGGACAGGGGGCACTGAAGCTTTCTTT. Its protein product is CSVGRTGGTEAFF. The full variable domain, rest sourced from reference TRBV29-1 and TRBJ1-1, is SAVISQKPSRDICQRGTSLTIQCQVDSQVTMMFWYRQQPGQSLTLIATANQGSEATYESGFVIDKFPISRPNLTFSTLTVSNMSPEDSSIYLCSVGRTGGTEAFFGQGTRLTVV.